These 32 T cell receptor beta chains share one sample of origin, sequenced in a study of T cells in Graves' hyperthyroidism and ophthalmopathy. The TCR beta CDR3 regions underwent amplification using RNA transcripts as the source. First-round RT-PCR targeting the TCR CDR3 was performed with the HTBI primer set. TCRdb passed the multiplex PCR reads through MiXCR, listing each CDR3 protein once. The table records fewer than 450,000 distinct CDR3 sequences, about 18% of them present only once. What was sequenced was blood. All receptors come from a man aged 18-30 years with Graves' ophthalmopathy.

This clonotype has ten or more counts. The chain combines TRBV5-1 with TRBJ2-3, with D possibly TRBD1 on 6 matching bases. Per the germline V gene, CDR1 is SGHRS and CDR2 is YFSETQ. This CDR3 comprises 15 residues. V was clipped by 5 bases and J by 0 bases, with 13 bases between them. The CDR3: CASRPDSTSTDTQYF. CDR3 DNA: TGCGCCAGCAGGCCGGACAGCACTAGCACAGATACGCAGTATTTT.

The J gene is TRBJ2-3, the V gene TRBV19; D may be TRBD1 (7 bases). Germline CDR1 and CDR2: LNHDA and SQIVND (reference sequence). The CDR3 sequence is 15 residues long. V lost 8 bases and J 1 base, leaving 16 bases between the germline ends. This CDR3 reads CASPNGGQRTDTQYF. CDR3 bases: TGTGCCAGTCCTAACGGGGGACAGCGCACAGATACGCAGTATTTT.

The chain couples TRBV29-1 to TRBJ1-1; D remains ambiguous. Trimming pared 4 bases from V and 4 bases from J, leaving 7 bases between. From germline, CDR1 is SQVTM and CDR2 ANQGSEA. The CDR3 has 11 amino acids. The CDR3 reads CSVVGGTEAFF. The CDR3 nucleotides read TGCAGCGTTGTAGGTGGCACTGAAGCTTTCTTT.

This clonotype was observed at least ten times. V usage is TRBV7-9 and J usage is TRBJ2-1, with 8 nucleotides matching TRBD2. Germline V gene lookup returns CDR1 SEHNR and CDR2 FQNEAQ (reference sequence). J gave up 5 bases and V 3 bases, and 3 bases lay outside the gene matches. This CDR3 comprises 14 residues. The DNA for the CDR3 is TGTGCCAGCAGCTTGCCGGGGGGGGACAATGAGCAGTTCTTC. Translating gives CASSLPGGDNEQFF.

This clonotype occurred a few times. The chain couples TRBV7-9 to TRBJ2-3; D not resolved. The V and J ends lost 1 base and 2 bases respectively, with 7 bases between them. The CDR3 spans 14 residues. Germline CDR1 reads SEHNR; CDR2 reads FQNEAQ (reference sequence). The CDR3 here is CASSLVQDTDTQYF. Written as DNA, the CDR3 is TGTGCCAGCAGCTTAGTGCAGGACACAGATACGCAGTATTTT.

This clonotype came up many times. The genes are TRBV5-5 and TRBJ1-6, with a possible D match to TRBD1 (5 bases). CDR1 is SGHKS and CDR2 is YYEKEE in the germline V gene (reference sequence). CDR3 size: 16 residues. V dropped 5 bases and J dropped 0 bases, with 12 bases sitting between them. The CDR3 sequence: CASSRGRSSYNSPLHF. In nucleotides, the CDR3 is TGTGCCAGCAGTCGGGGCAGGAGCTCCTATAATTCACCCCTCCACTTT.

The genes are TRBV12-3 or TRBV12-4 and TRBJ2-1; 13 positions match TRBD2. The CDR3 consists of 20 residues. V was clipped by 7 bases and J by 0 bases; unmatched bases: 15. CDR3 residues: CASTLTSGGALFSSYNEQFF. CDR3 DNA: TGTGCCAGCACCTTAACTAGCGGGGGGGCCCTTTTTAGCTCCTACAATGAGCAGTTCTTC.

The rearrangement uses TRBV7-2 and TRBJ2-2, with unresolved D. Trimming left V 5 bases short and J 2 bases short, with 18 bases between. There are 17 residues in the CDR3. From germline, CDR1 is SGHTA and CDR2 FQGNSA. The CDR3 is CASSPQQADFNTGELFF. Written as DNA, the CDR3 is TGTGCCAGCAGCCCTCAGCAGGCAGATTTCAACACCGGGGAGCTGTTTTTT.

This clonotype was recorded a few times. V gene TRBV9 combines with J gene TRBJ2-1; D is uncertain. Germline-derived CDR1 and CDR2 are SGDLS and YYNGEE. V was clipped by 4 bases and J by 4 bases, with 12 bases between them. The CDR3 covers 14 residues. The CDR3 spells CASSPEDVYNEQFF. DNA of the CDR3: TGTGCCAGCAGCCCCGAGGATGTTTACAATGAGCAGTTCTTC.

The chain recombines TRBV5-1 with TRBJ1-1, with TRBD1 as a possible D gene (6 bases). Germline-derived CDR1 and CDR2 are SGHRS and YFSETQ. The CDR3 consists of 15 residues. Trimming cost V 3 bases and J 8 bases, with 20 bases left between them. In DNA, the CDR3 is TGCGCCAGCAGCTGGAGCAGGGGCCCGGAGGTGGAAGCTTTCTTT. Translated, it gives CASSWSRGPEVEAFF.

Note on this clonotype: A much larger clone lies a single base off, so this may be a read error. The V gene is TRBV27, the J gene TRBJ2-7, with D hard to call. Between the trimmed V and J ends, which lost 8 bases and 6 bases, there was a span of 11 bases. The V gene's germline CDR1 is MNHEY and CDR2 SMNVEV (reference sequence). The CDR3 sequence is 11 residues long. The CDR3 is CASPQHTEQYF. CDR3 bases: TGTGCCAGCCCTCAGCACACCGAGCAGTACTTC.

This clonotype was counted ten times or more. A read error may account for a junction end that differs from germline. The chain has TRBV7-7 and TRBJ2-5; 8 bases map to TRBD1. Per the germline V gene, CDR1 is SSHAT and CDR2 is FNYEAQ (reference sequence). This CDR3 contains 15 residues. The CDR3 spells CASSATGGHRETQYF. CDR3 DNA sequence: TGTGCTAGCAGCGCTACAGGGGGACATAGGGAGACCCAGTACTTC.

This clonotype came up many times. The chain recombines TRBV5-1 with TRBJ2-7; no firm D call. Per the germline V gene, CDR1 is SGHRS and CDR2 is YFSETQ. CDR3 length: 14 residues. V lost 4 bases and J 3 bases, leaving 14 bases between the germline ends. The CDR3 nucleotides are TGCGCCAGCAGCGTCGACGGACCGAGCTACGAGCAGTACTTC. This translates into CASSVDGPSYEQYF.

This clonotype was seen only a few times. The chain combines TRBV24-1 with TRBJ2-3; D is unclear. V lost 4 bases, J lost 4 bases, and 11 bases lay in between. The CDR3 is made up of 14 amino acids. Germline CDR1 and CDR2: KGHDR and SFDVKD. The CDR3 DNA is TGTGCCACCAGTGAGACGGCAGCCGCAGATACGCAGTATTTT. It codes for CATSETAAADTQYF.

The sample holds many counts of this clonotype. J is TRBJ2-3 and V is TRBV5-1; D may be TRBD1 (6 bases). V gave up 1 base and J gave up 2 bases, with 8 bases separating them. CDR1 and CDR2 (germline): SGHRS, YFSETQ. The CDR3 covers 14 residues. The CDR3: CASSLLGATDTQYF. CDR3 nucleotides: TGCGCCAGCAGCTTGCTGGGGGCCACAGATACGCAGTATTTT. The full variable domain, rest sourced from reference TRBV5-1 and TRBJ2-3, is KAGVTQTPRYLIKTRGQQVTLSCSPISGHRSVSWYQQTPGQGLQFLFEYFSETQRNKGNFPGRFSGRQFSNSRSEMNVSTLELGDSALYLCASSLLGATDTQYFGPGTRLTVL.

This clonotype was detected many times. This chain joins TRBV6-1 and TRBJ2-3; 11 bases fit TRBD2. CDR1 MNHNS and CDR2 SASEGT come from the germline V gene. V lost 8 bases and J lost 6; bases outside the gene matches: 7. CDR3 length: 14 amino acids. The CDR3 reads CASLIAGGLDTQYF. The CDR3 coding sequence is TGTGCCAGCCTAATAGCGGGGGGGCTCGATACGCAGTATTTT.

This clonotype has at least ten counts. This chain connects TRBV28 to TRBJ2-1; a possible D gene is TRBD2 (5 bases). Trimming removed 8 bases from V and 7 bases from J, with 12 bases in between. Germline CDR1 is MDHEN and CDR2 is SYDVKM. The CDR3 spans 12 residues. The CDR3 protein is CASGWRKNEQFF. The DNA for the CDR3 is TGTGCCAGCGGATGGAGGAAGAATGAGCAGTTCTTC. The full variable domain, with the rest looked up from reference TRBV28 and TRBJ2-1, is DVKVTQSSRYLVKRTGEKVFLECVQDMDHENMFWYRQDPGLGLRLIYFSYDVKMKEKGDIPEGYSVSREKKERFSLILESASTNQTSMYLCASGWRKNEQFFGPGTRLTVL.

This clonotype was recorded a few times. The CDR3 loop reads CASSVTSNYGYTF. Here the CDR3 DNA reads TGTGCCAGCAGTGTAACATCGAACTATGGCTACACCTTC. The J gene is TRBJ1-2, the V gene TRBV6-1, with D unresolved. Trimming stripped 4 bases from V and 2 bases from J, with 8 bases between. Germline CDR1 is MNHNS and CDR2 is SASEGT. This CDR3 contains 13 residues.

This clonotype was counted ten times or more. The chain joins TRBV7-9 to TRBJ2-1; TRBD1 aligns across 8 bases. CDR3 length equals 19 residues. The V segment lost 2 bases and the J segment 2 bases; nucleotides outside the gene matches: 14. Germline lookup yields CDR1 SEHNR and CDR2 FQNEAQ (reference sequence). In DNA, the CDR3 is TGTGCCAGCAGCTTAAGGCCTCGCGGGACAGGACAGGCCTACAATGAGCAGTTCTTC. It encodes CASSLRPRGTGQAYNEQFF.

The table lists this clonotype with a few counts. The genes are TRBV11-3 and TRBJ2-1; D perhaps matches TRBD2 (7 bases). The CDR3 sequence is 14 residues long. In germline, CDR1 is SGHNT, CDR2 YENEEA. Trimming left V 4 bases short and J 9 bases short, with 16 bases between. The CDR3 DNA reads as TGTGCCAGCAGCTCTAGGGGGGGTGATGGTGAGCAGTTCTTC. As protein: CASSSRGGDGEQFF.

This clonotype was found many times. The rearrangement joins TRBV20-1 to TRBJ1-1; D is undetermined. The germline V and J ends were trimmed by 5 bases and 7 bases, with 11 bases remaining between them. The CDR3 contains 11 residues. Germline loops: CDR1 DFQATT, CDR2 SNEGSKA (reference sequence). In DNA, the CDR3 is TGCAGTGCTTGGCTGGGCAGTGAAGCTTTCTTT. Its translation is CSAWLGSEAFF.

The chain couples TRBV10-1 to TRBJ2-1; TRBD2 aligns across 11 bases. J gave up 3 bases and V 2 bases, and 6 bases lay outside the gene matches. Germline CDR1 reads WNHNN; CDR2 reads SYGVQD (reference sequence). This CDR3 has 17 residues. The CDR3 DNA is TGCGCCAGCAGTGAGGGAGTAGCGGGGGGGGACTACAATGAGCAGTTCTTC. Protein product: CASSEGVAGGDYNEQFF.

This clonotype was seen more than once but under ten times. The DNA for the CDR3 is TGTGCCAGCAGCGTAATAGACTCTGGAAACACCATATATTTT. Amino acids: CASSVIDSGNTIYF. The chain joins TRBV9 to TRBJ1-3; D ambiguous. The CDR3 runs to 14 residues. The V gene's germline CDR1 is SGDLS and CDR2 YYNGEE. V dropped 1 base and J dropped 0 bases, with 5 bases sitting between them.

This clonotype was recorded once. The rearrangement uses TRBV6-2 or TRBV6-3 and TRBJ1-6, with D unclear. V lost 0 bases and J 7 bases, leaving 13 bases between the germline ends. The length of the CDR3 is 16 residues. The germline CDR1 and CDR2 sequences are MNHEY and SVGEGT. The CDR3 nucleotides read TGTGCCAGCAGTTACTCGAGGGCGAACGGGAATTCACCCCTCCACTTT. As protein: CASSYSRANGNSPLHF.

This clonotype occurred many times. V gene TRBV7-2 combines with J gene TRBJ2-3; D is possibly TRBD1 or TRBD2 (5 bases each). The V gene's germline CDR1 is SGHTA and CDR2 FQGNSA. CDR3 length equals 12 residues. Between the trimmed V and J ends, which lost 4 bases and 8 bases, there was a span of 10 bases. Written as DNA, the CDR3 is TGTGCCAGCAGCTGGGCTGGGGGTACGCAGTATTTT. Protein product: CASSWAGGTQYF.

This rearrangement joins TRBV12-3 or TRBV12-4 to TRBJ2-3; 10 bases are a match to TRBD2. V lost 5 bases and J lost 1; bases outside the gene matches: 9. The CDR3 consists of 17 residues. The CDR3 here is CASSRQTGTSGTDTQYF. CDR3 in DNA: TGTGCCAGCAGTCGACAAACCGGGACTAGCGGCACAGATACGCAGTATTTT.

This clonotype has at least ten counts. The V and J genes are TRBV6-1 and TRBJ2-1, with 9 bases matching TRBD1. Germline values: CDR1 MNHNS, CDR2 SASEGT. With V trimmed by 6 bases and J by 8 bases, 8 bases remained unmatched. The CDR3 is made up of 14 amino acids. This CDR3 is CASRPGQGGHEQFF. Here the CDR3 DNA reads TGTGCCAGCAGACCGGGACAGGGTGGCCATGAGCAGTTCTTC.

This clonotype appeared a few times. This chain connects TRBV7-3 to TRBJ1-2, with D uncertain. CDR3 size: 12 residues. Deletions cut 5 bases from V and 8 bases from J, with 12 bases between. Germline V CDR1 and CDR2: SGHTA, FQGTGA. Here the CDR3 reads CASSPGEGGYTF. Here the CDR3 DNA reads TGTGCCAGCAGCCCCGGGGAGGGAGGCTACACCTTC.

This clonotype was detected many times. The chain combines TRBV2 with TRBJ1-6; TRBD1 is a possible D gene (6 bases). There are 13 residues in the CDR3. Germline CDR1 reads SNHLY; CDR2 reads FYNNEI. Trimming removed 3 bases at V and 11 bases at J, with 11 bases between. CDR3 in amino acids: CASSEGQNPPLHF. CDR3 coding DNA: TGTGCCAGCAGTGAGGGACAAAATCCACCCCTCCACTTT.

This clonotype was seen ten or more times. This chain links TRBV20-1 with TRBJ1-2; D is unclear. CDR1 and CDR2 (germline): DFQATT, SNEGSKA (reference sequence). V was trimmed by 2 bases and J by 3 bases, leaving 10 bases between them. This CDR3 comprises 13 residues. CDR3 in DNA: TGCAGTGCTAGAAGGCCAGTTGACTATGGCTACACCTTC. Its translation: CSARRPVDYGYTF.

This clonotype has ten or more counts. Here the CDR3 reads CASSLGPVVYEQFF. The DNA for the CDR3 is TGTGCCAGCAGTCTTGGGCCGGTGGTATATGAGCAGTTCTTC. The rearrangement joins TRBV2 to TRBJ2-1; no clear D gene. Trimming left V 5 bases short and J 8 bases short, with 16 bases between. The CDR3 has 14 amino acids. In germline, CDR1 is SNHLY, CDR2 FYNNEI.

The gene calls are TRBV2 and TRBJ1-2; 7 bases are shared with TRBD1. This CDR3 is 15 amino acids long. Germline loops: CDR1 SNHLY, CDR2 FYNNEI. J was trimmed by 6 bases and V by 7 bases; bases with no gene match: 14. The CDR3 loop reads CASTPGGGRRDGYTF. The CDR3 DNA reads TGTGCCAGCACCCCAGGGGGGGGGAGAAGGGATGGCTACACCTTC.